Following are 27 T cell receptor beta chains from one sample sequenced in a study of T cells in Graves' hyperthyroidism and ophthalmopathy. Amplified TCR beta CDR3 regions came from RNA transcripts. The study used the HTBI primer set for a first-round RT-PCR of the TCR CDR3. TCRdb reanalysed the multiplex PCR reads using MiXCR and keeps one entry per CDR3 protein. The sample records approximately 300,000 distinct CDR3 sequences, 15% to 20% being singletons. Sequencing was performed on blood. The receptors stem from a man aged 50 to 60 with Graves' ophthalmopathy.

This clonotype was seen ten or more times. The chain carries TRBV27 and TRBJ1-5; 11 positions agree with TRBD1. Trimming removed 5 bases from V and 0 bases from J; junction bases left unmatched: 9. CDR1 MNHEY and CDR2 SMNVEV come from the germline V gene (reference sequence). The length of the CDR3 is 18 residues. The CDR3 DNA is TGTGCCAGCAGTCAGGGACAGGGGGTGAGCCTTAGCAATCAGCCCCAGCATTTT. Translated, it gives CASSQGQGVSLSNQPQHF.

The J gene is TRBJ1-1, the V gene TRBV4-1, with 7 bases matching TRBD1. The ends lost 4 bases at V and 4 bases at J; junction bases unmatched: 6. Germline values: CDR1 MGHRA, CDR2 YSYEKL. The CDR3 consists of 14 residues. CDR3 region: CASSPRGGFTEAFF. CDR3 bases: TGCGCCAGCAGCCCAAGAGGGGGCTTCACTGAAGCTTTCTTT.

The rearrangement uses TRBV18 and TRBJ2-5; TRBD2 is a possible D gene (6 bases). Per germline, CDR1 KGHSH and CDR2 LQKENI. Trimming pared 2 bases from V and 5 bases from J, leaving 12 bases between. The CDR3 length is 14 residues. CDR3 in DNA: TGTGCCAGCTCACCAGGCGCGGGGTGGGAGACCCAGTACTTC. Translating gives CASSPGAGWETQYF. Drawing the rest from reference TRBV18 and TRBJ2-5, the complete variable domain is NAGVMQNPRHLVRRRGQEARLRCSPMKGHSHVYWYRQLPEEGLKFMVYLQKENIIDESGMPKERFSAEFPKEGPSILRIQQVVRGDSAAYFCASSPGAGWETQYFGPGTRLLVL.

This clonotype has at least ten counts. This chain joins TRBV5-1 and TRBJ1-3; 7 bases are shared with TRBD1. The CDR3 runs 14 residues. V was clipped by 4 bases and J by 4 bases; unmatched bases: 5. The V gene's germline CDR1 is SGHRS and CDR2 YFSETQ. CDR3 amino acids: CASSPGTDGNTIYF. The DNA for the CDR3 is TGCGCCAGCAGCCCAGGGACAGACGGAAACACCATATATTTT.

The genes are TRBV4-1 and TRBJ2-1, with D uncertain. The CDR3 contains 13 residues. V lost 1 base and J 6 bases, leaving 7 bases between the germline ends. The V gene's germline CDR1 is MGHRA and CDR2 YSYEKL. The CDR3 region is CASSQVRVNEQFF. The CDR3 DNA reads TGCGCCAGCAGCCAAGTCAGAGTCAATGAGCAGTTCTTC.

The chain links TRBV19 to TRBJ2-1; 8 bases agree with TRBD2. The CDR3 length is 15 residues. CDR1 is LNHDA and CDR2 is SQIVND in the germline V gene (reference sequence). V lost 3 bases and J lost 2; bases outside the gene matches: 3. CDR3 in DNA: TGTGCCAGTAGTATGAGCGGGGGCGCCTACAATGAGCAGTTCTTC. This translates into CASSMSGGAYNEQFF.

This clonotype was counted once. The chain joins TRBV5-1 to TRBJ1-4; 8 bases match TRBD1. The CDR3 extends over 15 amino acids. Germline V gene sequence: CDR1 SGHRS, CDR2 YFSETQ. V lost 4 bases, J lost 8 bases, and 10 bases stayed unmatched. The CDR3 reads CASSAGGRGQEKLFF. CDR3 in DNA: TGCGCCAGCAGCGCGGGCGGCAGGGGGCAGGAAAAACTGTTTTTT. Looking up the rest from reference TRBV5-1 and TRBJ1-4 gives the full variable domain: KAGVTQTPRYLIKTRGQQVTLSCSPISGHRSVSWYQQTPGQGLQFLFEYFSETQRNKGNFPGRFSGRQFSNSRSEMNVSTLELGDSALYLCASSAGGRGQEKLFFGSGTQLSVL.

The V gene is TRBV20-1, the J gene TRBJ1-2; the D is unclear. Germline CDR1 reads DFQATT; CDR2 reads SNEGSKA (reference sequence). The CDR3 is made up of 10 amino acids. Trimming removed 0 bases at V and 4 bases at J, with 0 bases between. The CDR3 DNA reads TGCAGTGCTAGAGACTATGGCTACACCTTC. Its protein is CSARDYGYTF.

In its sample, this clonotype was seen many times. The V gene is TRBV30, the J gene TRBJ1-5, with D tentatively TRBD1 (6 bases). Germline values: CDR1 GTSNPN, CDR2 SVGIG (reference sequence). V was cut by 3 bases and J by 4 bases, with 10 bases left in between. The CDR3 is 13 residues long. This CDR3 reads CAWSPGTNQPQHF. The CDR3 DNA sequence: TGTGCCTGGAGCCCAGGGACAAATCAGCCCCAGCATTTT.

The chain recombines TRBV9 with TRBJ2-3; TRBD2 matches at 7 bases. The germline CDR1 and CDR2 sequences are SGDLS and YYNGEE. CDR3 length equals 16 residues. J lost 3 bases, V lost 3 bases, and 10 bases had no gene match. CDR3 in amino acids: CASSEDRGLGTDTQYF. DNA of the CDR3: TGTGCCAGCAGCGAAGACCGCGGACTAGGAACAGATACGCAGTATTTT.

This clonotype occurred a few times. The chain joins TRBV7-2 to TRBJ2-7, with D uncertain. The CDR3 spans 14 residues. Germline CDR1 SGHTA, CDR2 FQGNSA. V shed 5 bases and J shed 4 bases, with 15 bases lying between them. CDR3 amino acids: CASSPQRYDYEQYF. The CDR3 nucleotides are TGTGCCAGCAGCCCCCAGCGTTACGATTACGAGCAGTACTTC.

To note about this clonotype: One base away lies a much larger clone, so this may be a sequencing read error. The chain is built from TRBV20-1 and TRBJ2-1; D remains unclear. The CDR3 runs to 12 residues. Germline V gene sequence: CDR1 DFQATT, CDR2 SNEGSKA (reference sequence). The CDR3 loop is CSARETYNGQFF. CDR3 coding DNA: TGCAGTGCTAGAGAAACCTACAATGGGCAGTTCTTC.

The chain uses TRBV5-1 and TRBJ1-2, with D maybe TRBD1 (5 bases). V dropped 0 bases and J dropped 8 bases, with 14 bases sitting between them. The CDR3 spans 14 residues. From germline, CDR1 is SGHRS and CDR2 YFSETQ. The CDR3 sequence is CASSLEYRGAGYTF. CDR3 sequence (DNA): TGCGCCAGCAGCTTGGAGTATAGGGGCGCCGGCTACACCTTC.

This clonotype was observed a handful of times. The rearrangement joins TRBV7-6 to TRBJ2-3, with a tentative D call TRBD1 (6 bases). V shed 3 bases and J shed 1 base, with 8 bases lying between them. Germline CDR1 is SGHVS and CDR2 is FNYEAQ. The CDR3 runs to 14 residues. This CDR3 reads CASSFRQGTDTQYF. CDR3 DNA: TGTGCCAGCAGCTTCCGACAGGGCACAGATACGCAGTATTTT.

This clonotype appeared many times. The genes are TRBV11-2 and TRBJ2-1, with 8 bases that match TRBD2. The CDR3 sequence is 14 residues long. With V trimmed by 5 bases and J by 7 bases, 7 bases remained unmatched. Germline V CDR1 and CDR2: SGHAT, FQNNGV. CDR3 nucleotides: TGTGCCAGCAGCGTTCTTAGCGGGATGAATGAGCAGTTCTTC. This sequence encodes CASSVLSGMNEQFF.

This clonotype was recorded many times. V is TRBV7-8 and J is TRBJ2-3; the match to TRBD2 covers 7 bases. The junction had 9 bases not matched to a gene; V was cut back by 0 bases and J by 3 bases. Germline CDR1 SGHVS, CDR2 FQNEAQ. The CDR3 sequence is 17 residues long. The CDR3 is CASSLARLAVKTDTQYF. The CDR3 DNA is TGTGCCAGCAGCTTAGCGCGTCTAGCGGTTAAGACAGATACGCAGTATTTT. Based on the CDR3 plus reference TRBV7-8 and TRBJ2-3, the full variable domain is GAGVSQSPRYKVAKRGQDVALRCDPISGHVSLFWYQQALGQGPEFLTYFQNEAQLDKSGLPSDRFFAERPEGSVSTLKIQRTQQEDSAVYLCASSLARLAVKTDTQYFGPGTRLTVL.

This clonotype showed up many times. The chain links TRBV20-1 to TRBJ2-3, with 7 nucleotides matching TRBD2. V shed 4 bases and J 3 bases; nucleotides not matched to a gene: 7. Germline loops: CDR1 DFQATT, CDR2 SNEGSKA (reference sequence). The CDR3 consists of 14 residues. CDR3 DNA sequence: TGCAGTGCTACCCCAGCGGGGAGTACAGATACGCAGTATTTT. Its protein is CSATPAGSTDTQYF.

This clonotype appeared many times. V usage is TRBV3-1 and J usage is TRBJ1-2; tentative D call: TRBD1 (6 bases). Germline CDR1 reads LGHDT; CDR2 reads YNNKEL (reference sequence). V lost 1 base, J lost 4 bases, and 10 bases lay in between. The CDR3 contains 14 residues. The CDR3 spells CASSQAGVVYGYTF. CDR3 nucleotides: TGTGCCAGCAGCCAAGCAGGGGTGGTCTATGGCTACACCTTC.

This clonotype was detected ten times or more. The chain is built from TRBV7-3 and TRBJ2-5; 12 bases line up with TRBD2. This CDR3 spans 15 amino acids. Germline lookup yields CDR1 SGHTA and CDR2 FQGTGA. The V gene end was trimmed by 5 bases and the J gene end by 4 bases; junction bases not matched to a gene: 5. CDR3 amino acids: CASSLTSGRLETQYF. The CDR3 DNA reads TGTGCCAGCAGCCTTACTAGCGGGAGGTTAGAGACCCAGTACTTC.

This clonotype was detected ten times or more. CDR3 bases: TGTGCCAGCAGTTTTTCAGGGGAAATAAACAATGAGCAGTTCTTC. This gives the protein CASSFSGEINNEQFF. The chain is built from TRBV28 and TRBJ2-1; D might be TRBD1 (6 bases). Trimming stripped 3 bases from V and 5 bases from J, with 14 bases between. Germline values: CDR1 MDHEN, CDR2 SYDVKM. This CDR3 has 15 residues.

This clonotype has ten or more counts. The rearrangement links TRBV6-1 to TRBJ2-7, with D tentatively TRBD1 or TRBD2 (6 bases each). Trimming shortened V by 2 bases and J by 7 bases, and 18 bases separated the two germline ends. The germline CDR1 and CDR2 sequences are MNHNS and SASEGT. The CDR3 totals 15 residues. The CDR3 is CASSESAPGAREQYF. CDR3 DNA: TGTGCCAGCAGTGAATCCGCGCCGGGGGCGCGGGAGCAGTACTTC.

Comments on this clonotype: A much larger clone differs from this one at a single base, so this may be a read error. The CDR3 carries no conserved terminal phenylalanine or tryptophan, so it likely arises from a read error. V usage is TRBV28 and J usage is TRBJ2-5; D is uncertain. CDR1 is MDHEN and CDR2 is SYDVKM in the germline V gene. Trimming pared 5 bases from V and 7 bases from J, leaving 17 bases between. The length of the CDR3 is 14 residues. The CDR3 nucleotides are TGTGCCAGCAGTCCCCGAACCGGGCGTGGGACCCAGTACCTC. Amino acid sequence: CASSPRTGRGTQYL.

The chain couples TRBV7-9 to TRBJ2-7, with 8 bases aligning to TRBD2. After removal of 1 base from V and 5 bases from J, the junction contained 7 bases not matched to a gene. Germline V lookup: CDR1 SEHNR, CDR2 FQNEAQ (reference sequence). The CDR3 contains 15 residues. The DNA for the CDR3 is TGTGCCAGCAGCTTAGTGGCGGGAGGCGTGGACGAGCAGTACTTC. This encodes CASSLVAGGVDEQYF.

As DNA, the CDR3 is TGCGCCAGCAGCTTGCGGGTCGGAACCTACGAGCAGTACTTC. It specifies CASSLRVGTYEQYF. This sequence joins TRBV5-1 and TRBJ2-7, with D unresolved. This CDR3 region has 14 residues. V was clipped by 1 base and J by 2 bases, with 10 bases between them. Germline V gives CDR1 SGHRS, CDR2 YFSETQ.

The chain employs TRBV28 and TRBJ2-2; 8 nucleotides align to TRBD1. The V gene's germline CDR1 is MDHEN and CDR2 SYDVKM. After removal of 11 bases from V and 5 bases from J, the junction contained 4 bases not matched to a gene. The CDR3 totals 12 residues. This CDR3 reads CAGGTGTGELFF. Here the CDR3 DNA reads TGTGCCGGGGGGACAGGAACCGGGGAGCTGTTTTTT. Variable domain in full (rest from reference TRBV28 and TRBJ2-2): DVKVTQSSRYLVKRTGEKVFLECVQDMDHENMFWYRQDPGLGLRLIYFSYDVKMKEKGDIPEGYSVSREKKERFSLILESASTNQTSMYLCAGGTGTGELFFGEGSRLTVL.

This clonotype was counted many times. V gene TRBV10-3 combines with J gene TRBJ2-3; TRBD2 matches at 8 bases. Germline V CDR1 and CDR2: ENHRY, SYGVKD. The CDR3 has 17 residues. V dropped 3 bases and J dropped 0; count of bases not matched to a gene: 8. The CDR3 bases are TGTGCCATCAGTGATCCCGGTGCGGGGGGCAGCACAGATACGCAGTATTTT. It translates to CAISDPGAGGSTDTQYF.

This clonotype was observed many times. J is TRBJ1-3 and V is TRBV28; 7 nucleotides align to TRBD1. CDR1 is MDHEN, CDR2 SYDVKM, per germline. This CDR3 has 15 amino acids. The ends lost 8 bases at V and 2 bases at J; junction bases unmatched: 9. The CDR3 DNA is TGTGCCAGCGCATCCACAGGGGTCGCTGGAAACACCATATATTTT. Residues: CASASTGVAGNTIYF.